Below are 30 T cell receptor beta chains sequenced from a single sample in a study of beta chain features in type 1 diabetes. Expressed TCRB transcripts got sequenced, as all isolated RNA was reverse transcribed. TCRdb keeps only in-frame clones here, not all; method: immunoSEQ multiplex PCR. The data show under 350,000 clones, 8% seen once. Sample: central memory CD4+ T cells from blood. Receptors originate from a woman aged 18-30 years in good health.

This clone was picked up many times. The chain carries TRBV19 and TRBJ2-1; the match to TRBD2 covers 8 bases. The CDR3 covers 15 residues. Germline V CDR1 and CDR2: LNHDA, SQIVND (reference sequence). The J segment lost 2 bases and the V segment lost 6 bases, leaving 6 bases of the junction unmatched. CDR3 residues: CASSSIAGPYNEQFF. The CDR3 DNA reads as TGTGCCAGTAGCTCAATAGCGGGACCCTACAATGAGCAGTTCTTC.

This clone was counted only a few times. The chain couples TRBV7-9 to TRBJ1-4; a possible D gene is TRBD1 (6 bases). The germline V and J ends were trimmed by 5 bases and 6 bases, with 13 bases remaining between them. CDR1 and CDR2 (germline): SEHNR, FQNEAQ (reference sequence). The CDR3 totals 14 residues. CDR3 protein: CASSPGAGDEKLFF. CDR3 nucleotides: TGTGCCAGCAGCCCGGGGGCAGGGGATGAAAAACTGTTTTTT.

This chain links TRBV5-1 with TRBJ2-3, with TRBD1 identical over 8 bases. The V gene end was trimmed by 7 bases and the J gene end by 4 bases; junction bases not matched to a gene: 8. CDR1 and CDR2 from the germline V gene are SGHRS and YFSETQ. CDR3 length equals 14 residues. This chain's CDR3 is CASSGQGVSDTQYF. The DNA for the CDR3 is TGCGCCAGCTCCGGACAGGGTGTATCAGATACGCAGTATTTT.

The chain has TRBV7-2 and TRBJ2-4; 9 bases are a match to TRBD2. J lost 11 bases, V lost 1 base, and 3 bases had no gene match. This CDR3 contains 13 residues. CDR1 is SGHTA and CDR2 is FQGNSA in the germline V gene. The CDR3 here is CASSLEVAGVQYF. Written as DNA, the CDR3 is TGTGCCAGCAGCTTAGAGGTAGCGGGGGTTCAGTACTTC.

The rearrangement uses TRBV9 and TRBJ2-1, with 10 bases lining up with TRBD2. This CDR3 spans 18 amino acids. Germline lookup yields CDR1 SGDLS and CDR2 YYNGEE. Trimming took 0 bases from V and 1 from J; bases not matched to a gene: 7. DNA of the CDR3: TGTGCCAGCAGCGTAGTGGCTAGCGGGAGCGGTTCCTACAATGAGCAGTTCTTC. Amino acids: CASSVVASGSGSYNEQFF.

In this sample, this clone turned up many times. The chain recombines TRBV27 with TRBJ2-7; a weak D match, TRBD1 (5 bases). Germline assignment: CDR1 MNHEY and CDR2 SMNVEV (reference sequence). Trimming took off 3 bases at V and 3 bases at J, with 9 bases between the two ends. This CDR3 spans 13 amino acids. CDR3 nucleotide sequence: TGTGCCAGCAGTTTCCGGCAGGGCTACGAGCAGTACTTC. Amino acid sequence: CASSFRQGYEQYF.

The chain has TRBV9 and TRBJ2-3, with 7 bases that match TRBD2. Germline CDR1 SGDLS, CDR2 YYNGEE. J was trimmed by 2 bases and V by 2 bases; bases with no gene match: 8. The CDR3 is 16 residues long. This CDR3 reads CASSVHPAGHTDTQYF. Written as DNA, the CDR3 is TGTGCCAGCAGCGTTCATCCAGCGGGGCACACAGATACGCAGTATTTT.

This clone was detected a few times. The chain combines TRBV14 with TRBJ1-2, with D possibly being TRBD1 (5 bases). Trimming left V 2 bases short and J 10 bases short, with 8 bases between. This CDR3 spans 11 amino acids. Per germline, CDR1 SGHDN and CDR2 FVKESK. The CDR3 DNA reads TGTGCCAGCAGCCAAACGGGACTCTACACCTTC. Protein sequence: CASSQTGLYTF.

The genes are TRBV30 and TRBJ1-2; 7 bases agree with TRBD1. The CDR3 loop spans 12 amino acids. Trimming cost V 8 bases and J 7 bases; bases outside gene matches: 10. Germline V gives CDR1 GTSNPN, CDR2 SVGIG (reference sequence). The CDR3 sequence is CAGQGEGGGYTF. CDR3 nucleotide sequence: TGTGCCGGCCAGGGGGAAGGAGGTGGCTACACCTTC.

This clone was counted between two and nine times. The rearrangement links TRBV21-1 to TRBJ2-5; the DNA was not used to check the table's D call, TRBD2. TRBV21-1 is a pseudogene segment. The CDR3 runs to 18 residues. The CDR3 DNA reads TGTGCCAGCAGCAAAGGAGGCTTGGAGCGGGGGGGCCGGGAGACCCAGTACTTC. Translated, it gives CASSKGGLERGGRETQYF.

This clone was observed many times. V gene TRBV7-2 combines with J gene TRBJ1-5; D unresolved. Trimming pared 6 bases from V and 7 bases from J, leaving 19 bases between. The CDR3 spans 15 residues. Germline loops: CDR1 SGHTA, CDR2 FQGNSA. The CDR3, as DNA: TGTGCCAGCAGGGAAACCGGCCCCTCCCGGCAGCCCCAGCATTTT. Amino acid sequence: CASRETGPSRQPQHF.

This clone was recorded a few times. The CDR3 region has the DNA TGTGCCAGCAGCGCAAGGTGGGTGGGCGACCAGCCCCAGCATTTT. It is translated as CASSARWVGDQPQHF. The rearrangement uses TRBV4-2 and TRBJ1-5; no clear D. The CDR3 has 15 residues. From germline, CDR1 is LGHNA and CDR2 YNFKEQ. Trimming removed 5 bases at V and 7 bases at J, with 18 bases between.

V usage is TRBV19 and J usage is TRBJ1-5, with D perhaps matching TRBD1 (5 bases). Between the trimmed V and J ends, which lost 0 bases and 6 bases, there was a span of 6 bases. The CDR3 is made up of 13 amino acids. Germline CDR1 reads LNHDA; CDR2 reads SQIVND (reference sequence). The CDR3 DNA sequence: TGTGCCAGTAGTATAGACAGGGTTCAGCCCCAGCATTTT. As protein: CASSIDRVQPQHF.

The CDR3 DNA sequence: TGTGCCAGCAGCCGTGCCGGGATGGCAGAGCCCCAGCATTTT. Its translation is CASSRAGMAEPQHF. This chain joins TRBV7-2 and TRBJ1-5; D gene unclear. The germline CDR1 and CDR2 sequences are SGHTA and FQGNSA. V lost 5 bases and J lost 8, with 16 bases in between. The length of the CDR3 is 14 residues.

This chain connects TRBV5-1 to TRBJ2-2; D call uncertain. The length of the CDR3 is 14 residues. V lost 0 bases to trimming and J lost 0 bases, with 3 bases between them. Germline V gene sequence: CDR1 SGHRS, CDR2 YFSETQ. CDR3 DNA sequence: TGCGCCAGCAGCTTGGTGGCGAACACCGGGGAGCTGTTTTTT. It translates to CASSLVANTGELFF.

The J gene is TRBJ2-7, the V gene TRBV30; 9 bases align to TRBD1. CDR3 size: 13 residues. The V gene's germline CDR1 is GTSNPN and CDR2 SVGIG (reference sequence). The V segment lost 2 bases and the J segment 2 bases; nucleotides outside the gene matches: 1. The CDR3 DNA sequence: TGTGCCTGGAGTAGGGACAGGGCCTACGAGCAGTACTTC. Its translation is CAWSRDRAYEQYF. The variable domain in full, completed from reference TRBV30 and TRBJ2-7, reads SQTIHQWPATLVQPVGSPLSLECTVEGTSNPNLYWYRQAAGRGLQLLFYSVGIGQISSEVPQNLSASRPQDRQFILSSKKLLLSDSGFYLCAWSRDRAYEQYFGPGTRLTVT.

This clone was detected many times. This sequence joins TRBV7-9 and TRBJ2-7, with D possibly matching TRBD2 (5 bases). Looked up from germline, CDR1 is SEHNR and CDR2 is FQNEAQ (reference sequence). The CDR3 sequence is 12 residues long. Trimming pared 7 bases from V and 7 bases from J, leaving 14 bases between. The CDR3 DNA reads TGTGCCAGCACCCCCCGGGAAGGAGAGCAGTACTTC. Translating gives CASTPREGEQYF.

The sample holds many counts of this clone. The rearrangement uses TRBV10-3 and TRBJ2-5; 11 bases line up with TRBD2. Germline lookup yields CDR1 ENHRY and CDR2 SYGVKD. V shed 2 bases and J 4 bases; nucleotides not matched to a gene: 0. The CDR3 has 14 amino acids. The CDR3 sequence: CAISEGLAGETQYF. The CDR3 DNA is TGTGCCATCAGTGAGGGACTAGCGGGAGAGACCCAGTACTTC.

This chain links TRBV27 with TRBJ1-4; D uncertain. The CDR3 totals 14 residues. Trimming shortened V by 3 bases and J by 6 bases, and 11 bases separated the two germline ends. Germline V gene data show CDR1 as MNHEY and CDR2 as SMNVEV (reference sequence). In nucleotides, the CDR3 is TGTGCCAGCAGTTTGTGGTATGACCATGAAAAACTGTTTTTT. This translates into CASSLWYDHEKLFF.

In its sample, this clone was seen a few times. The rearrangement joins TRBV11-1 to TRBJ2-1, with D perhaps matching TRBD1 (5 bases). V was cut by 6 bases and J by 3 bases, with 12 bases left in between. The CDR3 loop spans 14 amino acids. Per germline, CDR1 SGHAT and CDR2 FQDESV (reference sequence). The CDR3 nucleotides are TGTGCCAGCAGGCAGGGTTTTGGCTACAATGAGCAGTTCTTC. This gives the protein CASRQGFGYNEQFF.

This clone was counted between two and nine times. V is TRBV7-9 and J is TRBJ2-7; TRBD1 matches at 7 bases. The germline CDR1 and CDR2 sequences are SEHNR and FQNEAQ (reference sequence). J gave up 3 bases and V 5 bases, and 7 bases lay outside the gene matches. The CDR3 has 14 residues. The CDR3 DNA follows: TGTGCCAGCAGCCCTCATCGGGACAGCTACGAGCAGTACGTC. This translates into CASSPHRDSYEQYV.

This clone was recorded a few times. V gene TRBV5-1 combines with J gene TRBJ2-7; the D gene is possibly TRBD2 (5 bases). Germline V gene lookup returns CDR1 SGHRS and CDR2 YFSETQ. Trimming took off 3 bases at V and 3 bases at J, with 13 bases between the two ends. The CDR3 is 14 residues long. This CDR3 reads CASSSKNGNYEQYF. DNA of the CDR3: TGCGCCAGCAGCTCTAAGAACGGGAACTACGAGCAGTACTTC.

This clone was observed a handful of times. The rearrangement links TRBV6-6 to TRBJ2-7; D gene unclear. This CDR3 has 14 amino acids. Trimming took 9 bases from V and 0 from J, leaving 15 bases between them. CDR1 MNHNY and CDR2 SVGAGI come from the germline V gene (reference sequence). The chain's CDR3 is CASSPVHTSYEQYV. The CDR3 DNA reads as TGTGCCAGTTCTCCCGTCCATACCTCCTACGAGCAGTACGTC.

This clone was observed a handful of times. The chain recombines TRBV4-1 with TRBJ1-2, with TRBD1 as a possible D gene (5 bases). This CDR3 has 14 residues. The ends were cut back, 3 bases at V and 8 bases at J, with 16 bases in the middle. The germline gives CDR1 MGHRA, CDR2 YSYEKL. The CDR3 loop reads CASSHPTRTKGYTF. Written as DNA, the CDR3 is TGCGCCAGCAGCCACCCTACCCGGACAAAGGGCTACACCTTC.

The DNA for the CDR3 is TGTGCCAGCAGTTTATACGCGGGGGGGCCAGGTACGCAGTATTTT. Protein: CASSLYAGGPGTQYF. This chain connects TRBV27 to TRBJ2-3; 9 nucleotides align to TRBD2. The junction had 7 bases not matched to a gene; V was cut back by 1 base and J by 8 bases. CDR3 size: 15 residues. Germline CDR1 and CDR2: MNHEY and SMNVEV (reference sequence).

The chain joins TRBV4-3 to TRBJ1-1; D gene uncertain. Trimming left V 0 bases short and J 10 bases short, with 18 bases between. The CDR3 loop spans 15 amino acids. Germline CDR1 is LGHNA and CDR2 is YSLEER. CDR3 coding DNA: TGCGCCAGCAGCCAAGACACCCTTAGATTACCAGGAGCTTTCTTT. Translating gives CASSQDTLRLPGAFF.

The chain combines TRBV10-3 with TRBJ2-5; D is unclear. Trimming left V 0 bases short and J 5 bases short, with 10 bases between. Germline-derived CDR1 and CDR2 are ENHRY and SYGVKD. The CDR3 has 14 residues. For the CDR3, the DNA is TGTGCCATCAGTGAGTCCTCTACTACGGAGACCCAGTACTTC. Translating gives CAISESSTTETQYF.

This clone has at least ten counts. The chain has TRBV7-9 and TRBJ2-4, with TRBD2 matching 9 bases. With 5 bases clipped from V and 4 bases from J, the junction kept 6 bases outside the gene matches. The CDR3 is 15 residues long. Germline CDR1 reads SEHNR; CDR2 reads FQNEAQ (reference sequence). The CDR3, as DNA: TGTGCCAGCAGCGCCGGCAGCGGGGGGAAAAACATTCAGTACTTC. It specifies CASSAGSGGKNIQYF.

This clone appeared a few times. V gene TRBV29-1 combines with J gene TRBJ2-7; TRBD1 matches at 10 bases. The CDR3 extends over 15 amino acids. The germline CDR1 and CDR2 sequences are SQVTM and ANQGSEA. The ends lost 4 bases at V and 0 bases at J; junction bases unmatched: 6. This CDR3 is CSVGHRDRGSYEQYF. For the CDR3, the DNA is TGCAGCGTTGGACACCGGGACAGGGGCTCCTACGAGCAGTACTTC.

Ten or more counts support this clone. The genes are TRBV7-6 and TRBJ1-1; D not certain. CDR3 length: 13 amino acids. V was clipped by 5 bases and J by 1 base, with 8 bases between them. CDR1 and CDR2 (germline): SGHVS, FNYEAQ. CDR3: CASSQDSNTEAFF. CDR3 coding DNA: TGTGCCAGCAGCCAAGACTCGAACACTGAAGCTTTCTTT.